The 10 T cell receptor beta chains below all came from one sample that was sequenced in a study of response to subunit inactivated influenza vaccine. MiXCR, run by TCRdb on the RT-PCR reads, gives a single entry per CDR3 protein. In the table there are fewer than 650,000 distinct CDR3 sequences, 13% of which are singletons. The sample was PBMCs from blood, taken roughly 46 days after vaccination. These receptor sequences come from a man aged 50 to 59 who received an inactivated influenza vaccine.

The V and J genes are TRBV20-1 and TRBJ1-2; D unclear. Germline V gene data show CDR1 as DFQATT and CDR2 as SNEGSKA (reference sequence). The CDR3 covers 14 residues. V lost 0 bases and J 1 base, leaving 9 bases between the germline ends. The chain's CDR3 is CSARDRPLNYGYTF. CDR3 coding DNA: TGCAGTGCTAGAGACAGGCCCCTTAACTATGGCTACACCTTC.

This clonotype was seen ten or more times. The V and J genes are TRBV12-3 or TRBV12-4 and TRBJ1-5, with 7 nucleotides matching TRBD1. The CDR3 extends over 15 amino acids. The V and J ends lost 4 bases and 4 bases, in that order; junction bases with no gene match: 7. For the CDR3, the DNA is TGTGCCAGCAGTTCTGAAGGGGGCGGGAATCAGCCCCAGCATTTT. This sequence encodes CASSSEGGGNQPQHF.

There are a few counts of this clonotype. CDR3 sequence: CASSKVRREGLPYNEQFF. As DNA, the CDR3 is TGTGCCAGCAGCAAAGTAAGGCGGGAGGGCCTGCCGTACAATGAGCAGTTCTTC. The V call is TRBV21-1, the J call TRBJ2-1; TRBD2, the table's D call, lacks a check against the DNA. TRBV21-1 is marked as a pseudogene. This CDR3 has 18 residues.

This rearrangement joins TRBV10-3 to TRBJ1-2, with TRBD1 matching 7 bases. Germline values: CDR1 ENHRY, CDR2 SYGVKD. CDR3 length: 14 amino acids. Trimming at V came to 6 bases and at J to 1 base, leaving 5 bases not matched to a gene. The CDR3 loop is CAIRGDSVNYGYTF. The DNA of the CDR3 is TGTGCCATCAGAGGGGACAGTGTTAACTATGGCTACACCTTC.

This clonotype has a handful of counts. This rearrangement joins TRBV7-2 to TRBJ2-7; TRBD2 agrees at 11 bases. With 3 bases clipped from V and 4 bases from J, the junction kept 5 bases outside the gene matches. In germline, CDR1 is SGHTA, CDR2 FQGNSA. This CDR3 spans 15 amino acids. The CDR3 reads CASSFSGGGPYEQYF. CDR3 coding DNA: TGTGCCAGCAGCTTTAGCGGGGGGGGACCGTACGAGCAGTACTTC.

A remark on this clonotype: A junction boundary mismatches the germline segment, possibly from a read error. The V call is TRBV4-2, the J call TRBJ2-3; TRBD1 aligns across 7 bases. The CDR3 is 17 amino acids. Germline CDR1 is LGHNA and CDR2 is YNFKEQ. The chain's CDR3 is CASSQEPATGSTDTHYF. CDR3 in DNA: TGTGCCAGCAGCCAAGAACCCGCGACAGGGAGCACAGATACGCACTATTTT.

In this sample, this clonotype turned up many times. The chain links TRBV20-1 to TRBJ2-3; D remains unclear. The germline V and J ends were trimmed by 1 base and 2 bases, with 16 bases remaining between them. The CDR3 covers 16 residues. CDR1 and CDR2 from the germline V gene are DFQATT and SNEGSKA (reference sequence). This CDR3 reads CSARVVLPTLTDTQYF. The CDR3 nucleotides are TGCAGTGCTAGAGTGGTACTACCAACCCTCACAGATACGCAGTATTTT.

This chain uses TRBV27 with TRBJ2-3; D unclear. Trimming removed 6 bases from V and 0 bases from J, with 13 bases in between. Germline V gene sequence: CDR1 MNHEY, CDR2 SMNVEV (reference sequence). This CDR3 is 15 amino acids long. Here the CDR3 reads CASSKVVTSTDTQYF. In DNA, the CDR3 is TGTGCCAGCAGCAAGGTGGTGACTAGCACAGATACGCAGTATTTT.

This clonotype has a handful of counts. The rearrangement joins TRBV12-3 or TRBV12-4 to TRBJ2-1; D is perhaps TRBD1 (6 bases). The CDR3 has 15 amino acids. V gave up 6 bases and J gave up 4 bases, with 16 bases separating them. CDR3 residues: CASSRGGQAYNEQFF. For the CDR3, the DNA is TGTGCCAGCAGCAGAGGGGGACAAGCGTACAATGAGCAGTTCTTC.

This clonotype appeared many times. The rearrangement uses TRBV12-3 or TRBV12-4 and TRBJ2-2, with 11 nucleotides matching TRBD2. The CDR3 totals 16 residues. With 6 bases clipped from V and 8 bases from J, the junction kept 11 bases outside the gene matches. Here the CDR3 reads CASSPLAGVLSGELFF. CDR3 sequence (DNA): TGTGCCAGCAGCCCACTAGCGGGGGTGCTTTCTGGGGAGCTGTTTTTT.